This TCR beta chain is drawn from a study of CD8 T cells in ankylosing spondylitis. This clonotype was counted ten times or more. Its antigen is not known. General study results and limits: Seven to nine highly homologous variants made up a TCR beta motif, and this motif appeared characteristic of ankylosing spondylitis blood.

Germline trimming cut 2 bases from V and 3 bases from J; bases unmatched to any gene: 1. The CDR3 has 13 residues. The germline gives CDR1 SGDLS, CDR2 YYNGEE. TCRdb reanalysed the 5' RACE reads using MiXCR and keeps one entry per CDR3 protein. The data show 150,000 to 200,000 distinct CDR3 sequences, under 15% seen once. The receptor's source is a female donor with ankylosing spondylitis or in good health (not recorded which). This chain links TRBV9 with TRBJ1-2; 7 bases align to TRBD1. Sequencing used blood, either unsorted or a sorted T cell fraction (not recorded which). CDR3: CASSVDRDYGYTF. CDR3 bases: TGTGCCAGCAGCGTCGACAGGGACTATGGCTACACCTTC.